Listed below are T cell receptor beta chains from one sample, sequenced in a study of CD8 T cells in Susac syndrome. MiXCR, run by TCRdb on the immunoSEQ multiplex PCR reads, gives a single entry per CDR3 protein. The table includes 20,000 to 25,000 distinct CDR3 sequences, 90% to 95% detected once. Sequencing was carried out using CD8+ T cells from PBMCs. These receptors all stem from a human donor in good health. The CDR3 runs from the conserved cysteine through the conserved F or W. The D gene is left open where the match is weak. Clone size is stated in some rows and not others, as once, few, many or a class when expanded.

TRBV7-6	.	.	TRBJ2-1	TGTGCCAGCAGCTTAGCGCAGGGAGAGCAGTTCTTC	CASSLAQGEQFF
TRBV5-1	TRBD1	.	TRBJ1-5	TGCGCCAGCAGCTTGACATGGGACAGGGTGCAGCCCCAGCATTTT	CASSLTWDRVQPQHF
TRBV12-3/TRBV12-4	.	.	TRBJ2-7	TGTGCCAGCAGTTTAGCGCGGGTCCACGAGCAGTACTTC	CASSLARVHEQYF
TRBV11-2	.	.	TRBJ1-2	TGTGCCAGCAGCCCCTTATATGGCTACACCTTC	CASSPLYGYTF
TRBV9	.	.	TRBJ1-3	TGTGCCAGCAGCCCGACAGGAAACACCATATATTTT	CASSPTGNTIYF
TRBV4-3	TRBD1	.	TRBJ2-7	TGCGCCAGCAGCCAAGATAGGACAGGGGGTGGAAGGGAGCAGTACTTC	CASSQDRTGGGREQYF
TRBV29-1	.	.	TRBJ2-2	TGCAGCGTTGAAGAGGGGCCGGGCACCGGGGAGCTGTTTTTT	CSVEEGPGTGELFF
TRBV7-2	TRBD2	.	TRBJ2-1	TGTGCCAGCAGCCCAACTCTAGCGGGACCCGGGAATGAGCAGTTCTTC	CASSPTLAGPGNEQFF
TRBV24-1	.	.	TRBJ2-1	TGTGCCACGGCGGGGGCCAACAATGAGCAGTTCTTC	CATAGANNEQFF
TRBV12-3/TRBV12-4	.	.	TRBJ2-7	TGTGCCAGCAGCCCAGGGTCGACGCTCGAGCAGTACTTC	CASSPGSTLEQYF
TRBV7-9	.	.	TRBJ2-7	TGTGCCAGCACGCCTCCCGGGACAAGCCTTAGCGAGCAGTACTTC	CASTPPGTSLSEQYF
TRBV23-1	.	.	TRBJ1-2	TGCGCCAGCAGTCAGGAATTCAAAAAGGGCTATGGCTACACCTTC	CASSQEFKKGYGYTF
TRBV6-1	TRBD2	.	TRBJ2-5	TGTGCCAGCAGTGACCCCTTAGTGGGGAGCGGGGGGCAAGAGACCCAGTACTTC	CASSDPLVGSGGQETQYF
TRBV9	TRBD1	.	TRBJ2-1	TGTGCCAGCAGCATCTGGGACAGTGTCTACAATGAGCAGTTCTTC	CASSIWDSVYNEQFF
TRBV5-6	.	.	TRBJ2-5	TGTGCCAGCAGCTTGTTGGGAGCCCTCCAGAGGGAGACCCAGTACTTC	CASSLLGALQRETQYF
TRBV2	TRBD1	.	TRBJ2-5	TGTGCCAGCAGTGGGGTCAGGACAGGGCCGGAGACCCAGTACTTC	CASSGVRTGPETQYF
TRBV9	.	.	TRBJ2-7	TGTGCCAGCAGCGTGGGTCTAGGGGTCTCCTACGAGCAGTACTTC	CASSVGLGVSYEQYF
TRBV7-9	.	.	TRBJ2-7	TGTGCCAGCAGGCCCAGGGGCGGGGAGCAGTACTTC	CASRPRGGEQYF
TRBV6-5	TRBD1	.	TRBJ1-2	TGTGCCAGCAGCGGACAGGGGGGCCATAGGGGCTACACCTTC	CASSGQGGHRGYTF
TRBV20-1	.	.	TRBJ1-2	TGCAGTGTTAGAAAGGAATTGCGTTATGGCTACACCTTC	CSVRKELRYGYTF
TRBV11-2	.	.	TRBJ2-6	TGTGCCAGCAGCTTAGAAGCAGGCATCATAGGGGCCAACGTCCTGACTTTC	CASSLEAGIIGANVLTF
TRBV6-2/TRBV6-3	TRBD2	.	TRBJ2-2	TGTGCCAGCAGTTCCCGACTAGCGGGGGGGCACGGGGAGCTGTTTTTT	CASSSRLAGGHGELFF
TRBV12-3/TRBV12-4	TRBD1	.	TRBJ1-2	TGTGCCAGCAGTTTGGGCTGGACAGGGGGGGGGTATGGCTACACCTTC	CASSLGWTGGGYGYTF
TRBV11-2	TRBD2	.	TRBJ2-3	TGTGCCAGCAGCCCTAGCAGAGCGGGGGGCCGCTCCGTCACAGATACGCAGTATTTT	CASSPSRAGGRSVTDTQYF
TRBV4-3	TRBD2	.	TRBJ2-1	TGCGCCAGCAGCCAAGATCTAGGGCTAGCGGGGGGGCCCGGCAATGAGCAGTTCTTC	CASSQDLGLAGGPGNEQFF
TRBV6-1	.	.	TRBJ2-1	TGTGCCAGCAGTGAGGGGAATAATGAGCAGTTCTTC	CASSEGNNEQFF
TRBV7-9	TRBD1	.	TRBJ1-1	TGTGCCAGCAGCTTAGCGACAGGGCAGAGGACTGAAGCTTTCTTT	CASSLATGQRTEAFF
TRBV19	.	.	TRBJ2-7	TGTGCCAGTAGTTTCGGACGAGCTTACGAGCAGTACTTC	CASSFGRAYEQYF
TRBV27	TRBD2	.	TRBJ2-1	TGTGCCAGCAGTTTAAGATTGGGTCTAGCGGGGTACAATGAGCAGTTCTTC	CASSLRLGLAGYNEQFF
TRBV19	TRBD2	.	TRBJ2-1	TGTGCCAGTAAGTTGACTAGCGGGAGCTCCTACAATGAGCAGTTCTTC	CASKLTSGSSYNEQFF
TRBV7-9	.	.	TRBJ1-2	TGTGCCAGCAGAGTCCTGTCTAACTATGGCTACACCTTC	CASRVLSNYGYTF
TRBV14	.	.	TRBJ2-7	TGTGCCAGCAGCCAAGGGCTTGGGTTAACAGCGCCGTACTTC	CASSQGLGLTAPYF
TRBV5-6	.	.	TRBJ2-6	TGTGCCAGCAGCTTGGTATTAGCTGGGGCCAACGTCCTGACTTTC	CASSLVLAGANVLTF
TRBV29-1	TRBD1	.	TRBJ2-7	TGCAGCGTTGAAGTCTGGGACAGGGATTACTACGAGCAGTACTTC	CSVEVWDRDYYEQYF
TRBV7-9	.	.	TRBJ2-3	TGTGCCAGCAGCTGGGTGGGGCAGGGCGGAGATACGCAGTATTTT	CASSWVGQGGDTQYF
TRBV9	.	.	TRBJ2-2	TGTGCCAGCAGCGAGGGGCTTGCGAACACCGGGGAGCTGTTTTTT	CASSEGLANTGELFF
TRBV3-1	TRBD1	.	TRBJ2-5	TGTGCCAGCAGCCCGACAGGGCCTGAGACCCAGTACTTC	CASSPTGPETQYF
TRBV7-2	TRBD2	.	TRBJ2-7	TGTGCCAGCAGCAAGGGACTAGTCGCTCGCGAGCAGTACTTC	CASSKGLVAREQYF
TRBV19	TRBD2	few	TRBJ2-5	TGTGCCAGTAGTAGGACTAGCGGGGGGACCCGCCAAGAGACCCAGTACTTC	CASSRTSGGTRQETQYF
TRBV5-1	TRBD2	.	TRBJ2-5	TGCGCCAGCAGCTCTTGGACTAGCGGGGAGACCCAGTACTTC	CASSSWTSGETQYF